This TCR beta chain was sequenced for a study of blood T cell repertoires in COVID-19. Authors' data handling: Scientists estimated how many nucleated cells there were by amplifying reference gene primers. Produced via immunoSEQ multiplex PCR; TCRdb's table is partial and in-frame only. The D gene and trimming were derived from the DNA, and the V and J assignments and clone size from that table. The sample yields about 120,000 clones, around 80% seen once. V trimming: 3 bases; J trimming: 1 base; junction bases outside the gene matches: 5. Germline V gene lookup returns CDR1 LNHNV and CDR2 YYDKDF (reference sequence). This CDR3 region has 16 residues.

The TCR originated in a man between 65 and 79 years old with acute or convalescent COVID-19. The sequencing input was peripheral blood. The chain links TRBV15 to TRBJ1-3; 8 nucleotides line up with TRBD1. The CDR3: CATSRGQAGSGNTIYF. Here the CDR3 DNA reads TGTGCCACCAGCAGGGGACAGGCCGGATCTGGAAACACCATATATTTT.